One sample yielded the 22 T cell receptor beta chains listed below, sequenced in a study of shared clonotypes between healthy human individuals. Measured with immunoSEQ multiplex PCR; TCRdb has only the in-frame clones, and not every one. The profile shows millions of clones, approximately 94% of them singletons. CD45RO-negative CD8 cells positively selected for CCR7 made up the naive population, which excluded terminally differentiated effector memory CD45RA+ cells. Source material: naive CD8+ T cells from PBMCs. The receptors originated from a man aged 18 to 29 in good health. Some clones in this sample may be carry-over from other donors' samples.

The V and J genes are TRBV5-8 and TRBJ2-7; no clear D gene. From germline, CDR1 is SGHTS and CDR2 YDEGEE. V was trimmed by 0 bases and J by 5 bases, leaving 15 bases between them. The CDR3 is made up of 15 amino acids. The CDR3 sequence: CASSLAMDPSDEQYF. In DNA, the CDR3 is TGTGCCAGCAGCTTGGCTATGGATCCCTCAGACGAGCAGTACTTC.

This chain connects TRBV7-2 to TRBJ2-5, with D perhaps matching TRBD2 (5 bases). The J call may be in error: the DNA end matches TRBJ2-7 better. There are 12 residues in the CDR3. Germline V gene lookup returns CDR1 SGHTA and CDR2 FQGNSA. The CDR3 reads CASSRMRDEQYF. Here the CDR3 DNA reads TGTGCCAGCAGCCGTATGAGGGACGAGCAGTACTTC.

This clone was counted a single time. This chain uses TRBV5-1 with TRBJ2-3, with D perhaps TRBD1 (6 bases). This CDR3 has 17 residues. V shed 2 bases and J shed 2 bases, with 18 bases lying between them. CDR1 and CDR2 (germline): SGHRS, YFSETQ. CDR3 region: CASSLTLGGRTTDTQYF. CDR3 in DNA: TGCGCCAGCAGCTTAACGCTTGGGGGCAGAACCACAGATACGCAGTATTTT.

The rearrangement joins TRBV6-1 to TRBJ1-1; TRBD1 aligns across 8 bases. Per the germline V gene, CDR1 is MNHNS and CDR2 is SASEGT. This CDR3 is 14 amino acids long. The V gene end was trimmed by 6 bases and the J gene end by 2 bases; junction bases not matched to a gene: 5. CDR3 nucleotides: TGTGCCAGCAGCCCGACAGGGGCTAACACTGAAGCTTTCTTT. Amino acids: CASSPTGANTEAFF.

This chain connects TRBV5-6 to TRBJ1-1; TRBD1 agrees at 7 bases. With 3 bases clipped from V and 1 base from J, the junction kept 6 bases outside the gene matches. The CDR3 extends over 15 amino acids. Germline V gives CDR1 SGHDT, CDR2 YYEEEE. Here the CDR3 DNA reads TGTGCCAGCAGCTGGGGGCCAGGGGGGAACACTGAAGCTTTCTTT. Its translation is CASSWGPGGNTEAFF.

The chain employs TRBV15 and TRBJ2-1, with 7 bases identical to TRBD2. Trimming at V came to 5 bases and at J to 2 bases, leaving 9 bases not matched to a gene. The germline V gene encodes CDR1 LNHNV and CDR2 YYDKDF (reference sequence). CDR3 length: 16 amino acids. The CDR3 sequence: CATSPQRGRTYNEQFF. CDR3 DNA sequence: TGTGCCACCAGCCCCCAGCGGGGTAGAACCTACAATGAGCAGTTCTTC. Drawing the rest from reference TRBV15 and TRBJ2-1, the complete variable domain is DAMVIQNPRYQVTQFGKPVTLSCSQTLNHNVMYWYQQKSSQAPKLLFHYYDKDFNNEADTPDNFQSRRPNTSFCFLDIRSPGLGDTAMYLCATSPQRGRTYNEQFFGPGTRLTVL.

The chain couples TRBV28 to TRBJ1-1; the D gene is possibly TRBD1 (5 bases). This CDR3 has 15 amino acids. CDR1 and CDR2 from the germline V gene are MDHEN and SYDVKM. V was cut by 3 bases and J by 3 bases, with 14 bases left in between. The CDR3 reads CASSFRGRGYTEAFF. The CDR3 nucleotides read TGTGCCAGCAGTTTTAGGGGCCGGGGATACACTGAAGCTTTCTTT.

This sequence joins TRBV4-3 and TRBJ2-7, with D uncertain. CDR1 and CDR2 (germline): LGHNA, YSLEER. With 1 base removed from V and 0 bases from J, the gap between germline ends came to 7 bases. This CDR3 has 14 amino acids. In DNA form, the CDR3 reads TGCGCCAGCAGCCAAGGATACCTCTCCTACGAGCAGTACTTC. This codes for CASSQGYLSYEQYF.

The V gene is TRBV14, the J gene TRBJ2-2; TRBD1 matches at 10 bases. J gave up 5 bases and V 3 bases, and 6 bases lay outside the gene matches. This CDR3 region has 16 residues. Looked up from germline, CDR1 is SGHDN and CDR2 is FVKESK. The CDR3 region is CASSQPGQGWTGELFF. CDR3 nucleotide sequence: TGTGCCAGCAGCCAGCCGGGACAGGGGTGGACCGGGGAGCTGTTTTTT.

With respect to this clone: Compared with germline, one end of the junction differs, possibly owing to a read error. V usage is TRBV7-9 and J usage is TRBJ2-7, with 9 bases matching TRBD2. Germline V gene sequence: CDR1 SEHNR, CDR2 FQNEAQ (reference sequence). The CDR3 runs to 13 residues. Here the CDR3 DNA reads TGTGCCAGCAGCGTAGCGGGAGCAAACGAGCAGTACTTC. This gives the protein CASSVAGANEQYF. Complete variable domain (other parts from reference TRBV7-9 and TRBJ2-7): DTGVSQNPRHKITKRGQNVTFRCDPISEHNRLYWYRQTLGQGPEFLTYFQNEAQLEKSRLLSDRFSAERPKGSFSTLEIQRTEQGDSAMYLCASSVAGANEQYFGPGTRLTVT.

Of note for this clone: The same CDR3 also results from other DNA sequences found in this sample. The chain employs TRBV10-3 and TRBJ1-4; D remains unclear. V dropped 2 bases and J dropped 2 bases, with 12 bases sitting between them. This CDR3 has 16 residues. CDR1 is ENHRY, CDR2 SYGVKD, per germline. The CDR3 nucleotides read TGTGCCATCAGTGAGGAAGGGTTAACGACTAATGAAAAACTGTTTTTT. Its protein is CAISEEGLTTNEKLFF.

The gene calls are TRBV2 and TRBJ1-1; D perhaps matches TRBD1 (6 bases). Trimming took 0 bases from V and 1 from J, leaving 15 bases between them. The germline gives CDR1 SNHLY, CDR2 FYNNEI. The CDR3 runs 17 residues. The CDR3 region is CASSEAPGWGANTEAFF. CDR3 DNA sequence: TGTGCCAGCAGTGAAGCCCCCGGGTGGGGGGCGAACACTGAAGCTTTCTTT.

V gene TRBV28 combines with J gene TRBJ1-5; D call uncertain. Germline CDR1 MDHEN, CDR2 SYDVKM. The V gene lost 1 base and the J gene lost 5 bases, with 0 bases spanning the gap. The length of the CDR3 is 11 residues. DNA of the CDR3: TGTGCCAGCAGTTTATATCAGCCCCAGCATTTT. This sequence encodes CASSLYQPQHF.

The chain links TRBV27 to TRBJ2-3, with D possibly TRBD2 on 5 matching bases. CDR1 and CDR2 (germline): MNHEY, SMNVEV (reference sequence). Trimming stripped 8 bases from V and 4 bases from J, with 13 bases between. This CDR3 has 13 residues. The CDR3 loop is CASSMGEADTQYF. CDR3 sequence (DNA): TGTGCCAGCTCGATGGGAGAGGCAGATACGCAGTATTTT.

The chain joins TRBV6-4 to TRBJ1-5; tentatively, D is TRBD1 (5 bases). CDR3 length: 17 amino acids. In germline, CDR1 is MRHNA, CDR2 SNTAGT. Trimming removed 8 bases at V and 0 bases at J, with 20 bases between. The CDR3 region has the DNA TGTGCCAGCGAGACGGAACAGGTTCTTCATAGCAATCAGCCCCAGCATTTT. This translates into CASETEQVLHSNQPQHF.

The J gene is TRBJ1-1, the V gene TRBV7-8, with D possibly TRBD1 on 5 matching bases. This CDR3 has 14 amino acids. Germline V gene data show CDR1 as SGHVS and CDR2 as FQNEAQ. With 2 bases removed from V and 2 bases from J, the gap between germline ends came to 9 bases. CDR3 loop: CASSLLQANTEAFF. In nucleotides, the CDR3 is TGTGCCAGCAGCTTACTACAGGCTAACACTGAAGCTTTCTTT.

This clone was recorded only once. V usage is TRBV6-5 and J usage is TRBJ2-1, with D perhaps assigned TRBD1 or TRBD2 (5 bases each). V was shortened by 2 bases and J by 10 bases, with 15 bases between the two germline ends. The CDR3 covers 14 residues. CDR1 and CDR2 from the germline V gene are MNHEY and SVGAGI. The CDR3 DNA is TGTGCCAGCAGTTACCGGGACCTTCGCAGGGAGCAGTTCTTC. Its protein is CASSYRDLRREQFF.

The chain employs TRBV28 and TRBJ2-1; TRBD2 matches 13 bases. This CDR3 comprises 16 residues. V lost 5 bases and J lost 9; bases outside the gene matches: 10. Germline V CDR1 and CDR2: MDHEN, SYDVKM. CDR3 sequence reads: CASSPLTSGRYGEQFF. DNA of the CDR3: TGTGCCAGCAGTCCACTGACTAGCGGGAGGTATGGTGAGCAGTTCTTC.

The rearrangement joins TRBV7-9 to TRBJ2-1, with D perhaps assigned TRBD1 or TRBD2 (6 bases each). Per germline, CDR1 SEHNR and CDR2 FQNEAQ (reference sequence). V lost 5 bases to trimming and J lost 9 bases, with 17 bases between them. The CDR3 consists of 14 residues. The CDR3 DNA follows: TGTGCCAGCAGCCCAGGGGACTCCAGTGGTGAGCAGTTCTTC. Encoded protein: CASSPGDSSGEQFF.

The chain combines TRBV11-3 with TRBJ2-2; maybe TRBD1 (6 bases). The germline V and J ends were trimmed by 3 bases and 6 bases, with 14 bases remaining between them. The CDR3 has 15 residues. Looked up from germline, CDR1 is SGHNT and CDR2 is YENEEA. The DNA for the CDR3 is TGTGCCAGCAGCTTCAGGGGTCTGAATGCCGGGGAGCTGTTTTTT. Its translation is CASSFRGLNAGELFF.

CDR3 bases: TGCGCCAGCAGCACGAGGGGTTTGGGCGAAGCTTTCTTT. Its translation is CASSTRGLGEAFF. The chain couples TRBV4-1 to TRBJ1-1; the D gene is possibly TRBD1 (5 bases). Trimming shortened V by 5 bases and J by 8 bases, and 15 bases separated the two germline ends. CDR3 length: 13 amino acids. CDR1 MGHRA and CDR2 YSYEKL come from the germline V gene.

The chain has TRBV25-1 and TRBJ1-2; D remains ambiguous. V dropped 8 bases and J dropped 0 bases, with 10 bases sitting between them. This CDR3 has 13 amino acids. CDR1 and CDR2 from the germline V gene are MGHDK and SYGVNS. The CDR3 loop is CASASLANYGYTF. DNA for the CDR3: TGTGCCAGCGCGTCTTTAGCTAACTATGGCTACACCTTC.